These 25 T cell receptor beta chains share one sample of origin, sequenced in a study of T cells in tumors after PD-1 blockade. Libraries were prepared by immunoSEQ multiplex PCR; TCRdb keeps only in-frame clonotypes and omits some of them. This table has tens of thousands of clones, roughly 73% appearing once. Sequenced material: PBMCs, taken before anti-PD-1 treatment. The receptors originated from a human donor with basal cell carcinoma.

This chain uses TRBV28 with TRBJ1-2; 9 nucleotides line up with TRBD1. The germline CDR1 and CDR2 sequences are MDHEN and SYDVKM. V lost 6 bases and J lost 3; bases outside the gene matches: 5. The CDR3 is 14 amino acids. CDR3 sequence reads: CASSYRGRDYGYTF. CDR3 DNA: TGTGCCAGCAGCTACAGGGGGCGCGACTATGGCTACACCTTC.

Only a few counts were recorded for this clone. The chain has TRBV29-1 and TRBJ2-5; D ambiguous. Per the germline V gene, CDR1 is SQVTM and CDR2 is ANQGSEA. The CDR3 totals 13 residues. Trimming took 4 bases from V and 1 from J, leaving 10 bases between them. CDR3 nucleotides: TGCAGCGTTGTCGGGTCCGGCCAAGAGACCCAGTACTTC. Its protein product is CSVVGSGQETQYF.

This clone was recorded a few times. V usage is TRBV5-6 and J usage is TRBJ2-3, with no clear D. Germline CDR1 reads SGHDT; CDR2 reads YYEEEE. This CDR3 spans 11 amino acids. V lost 4 bases to trimming and J lost 8 bases, with 8 bases between them. DNA for the CDR3: TGTGCCAGCAGCCGCGATGGTACGCAGTATTTT. It specifies CASSRDGTQYF.

This clone was counted between two and nine times. The genes are TRBV10-3 and TRBJ1-2; 7 nucleotides align to TRBD1. The CDR3 is 12 residues long. Germline trimming cut 3 bases from V and 14 bases from J; bases unmatched to any gene: 9. The germline gives CDR1 ENHRY, CDR2 SYGVKD. The CDR3 DNA is TGTGCCATCAGTGAAGACCTGACAGGGTGGACCTTC. This gives the protein CAISEDLTGWTF.

The gene calls are TRBV11-3 and TRBJ2-1, with TRBD1 matching 7 bases. Germline lookup yields CDR1 SGHNT and CDR2 YENEEA. The CDR3 covers 13 residues. J lost 8 bases, V lost 5 bases, and 6 bases had no gene match. The CDR3 sequence: CASSVYRGYEQFF. In nucleotides, the CDR3 is TGTGCCAGCAGCGTATACAGGGGCTATGAGCAGTTCTTC.

The chain couples TRBV7-9 to TRBJ1-2; D may be TRBD1 (5 bases). This CDR3 spans 13 amino acids. Germline CDR1 is SEHNR and CDR2 is FQNEAQ (reference sequence). Deletions cut 5 bases from V and 4 bases from J, with 11 bases between. CDR3 sequence: CASSMTVFYGYTF. The CDR3 bases are TGTGCCAGCAGCATGACAGTGTTCTATGGCTACACCTTC.

This clone was detected once. This chain uses TRBV11-3 with TRBJ2-1, with a possible D match to TRBD2 (5 bases). Looked up from germline, CDR1 is SGHNT and CDR2 is YENEEA. Trimming stripped 5 bases from V and 8 bases from J, with 13 bases between. The CDR3 loop spans 13 amino acids. The CDR3 bases are TGTGCCAGCAGCCCGGGGTCCGGGGATGAGCAGTTCTTC. It specifies CASSPGSGDEQFF.

The V call is TRBV7-6, the J call TRBJ1-1; no firm D call. With 5 bases removed from V and 7 bases from J, the gap between germline ends came to 17 bases. Germline V CDR1 and CDR2: SGHVS, FNYEAQ. This CDR3 contains 14 residues. CDR3 DNA: TGTGCCAGCAGCGCACAACCGGATAAGGGTGAAGCTTTCTTT. Its protein product is CASSAQPDKGEAFF.

This chain joins TRBV7-3 and TRBJ1-1, with D perhaps matching TRBD1 (5 bases). CDR1 SGHTA and CDR2 FQGTGA come from the germline V gene. The CDR3 totals 15 residues. V was trimmed by 4 bases and J by 0 bases, leaving 12 bases between them. The CDR3 nucleotides are TGTGCCAGCAGCTCACCGGGGACTGTGAACACTGAAGCTTTCTTT. Residues: CASSSPGTVNTEAFF.

The V and J genes are TRBV7-2 and TRBJ1-1; no clear D. Per germline, CDR1 SGHTA and CDR2 FQGNSA. This CDR3 contains 15 residues. V was shortened by 2 bases and J by 2 bases, with 12 bases between the two germline ends. The CDR3 reads CASSLTMRDNTEAFF. The CDR3 DNA reads TGTGCCAGCAGCTTAACTATGAGAGACAACACTGAAGCTTTCTTT. Full variable domain (remainder filled in from reference TRBV7-2 and TRBJ1-1): GAGVSQSPSNKVTEKGKDVELRCDPISGHTALYWYRQSLGQGLEFLIYFQGNSAPDKSGLPSDRFSAERTGGSVSTLTIQRTQQEDSAVYLCASSLTMRDNTEAFFGQGTRLTVV.

The chain joins TRBV5-1 to TRBJ2-7; weak D call: TRBD1 (6 bases). With 6 bases removed from V and 4 bases from J, the gap between germline ends came to 14 bases. This CDR3 contains 13 residues. Germline values: CDR1 SGHRS, CDR2 YFSETQ. CDR3 residues: CASKQSGEYEQYF. The CDR3 nucleotides are TGCGCCAGCAAGCAGTCAGGGGAGTACGAGCAGTACTTC.

The chain employs TRBV5-6 and TRBJ1-2, with TRBD1 matching 9 bases. The germline V gene has CDR1 SGHDT and CDR2 YYEEEE. This CDR3 spans 14 amino acids. With 4 bases clipped from V and 4 bases from J, the junction kept 5 bases outside the gene matches. This CDR3 is CASSPGTGSYGYTF. The DNA of the CDR3 is TGTGCCAGCAGCCCTGGGACAGGGTCCTATGGCTACACCTTC.

The chain has TRBV28 and TRBJ1-3, with D uncertain. V lost 7 bases to trimming and J lost 7 bases, with 8 bases between them. The CDR3 runs 11 residues. Germline V gene sequence: CDR1 MDHEN, CDR2 SYDVKM. The CDR3 DNA reads as TGTGCCAGCACGGGCAGGAACACCATATATTTT. Its translation is CASTGRNTIYF.

The chain uses TRBV28 and TRBJ1-2, with 9 bases matching TRBD1. Germline CDR1 MDHEN, CDR2 SYDVKM. The CDR3 runs 17 residues. The J segment lost 3 bases and the V segment lost 5 bases, leaving 13 bases of the junction unmatched. This CDR3 is CASSTPTQGARHYGYTF. The CDR3 bases are TGTGCCAGCAGTACACCAACACAGGGGGCGCGACACTATGGCTACACCTTC.

This clone was seen a single time. This sequence joins TRBV5-1 and TRBJ2-1; D might be TRBD1 (6 bases). Germline loops: CDR1 SGHRS, CDR2 YFSETQ. V shed 0 bases and J shed 3 bases, with 10 bases lying between them. CDR3 length equals 15 residues. CDR3: CASSLDWGLYNEQFF. The CDR3, as DNA: TGCGCCAGCAGCTTGGACTGGGGGCTCTACAATGAGCAGTTCTTC.

This clone is classed as medium-sized. The chain uses TRBV6-6 and TRBJ1-5, with D possibly matching TRBD1 (5 bases). This CDR3 is 16 amino acids long. From germline, CDR1 is MNHNY and CDR2 SVGAGI (reference sequence). Trimming took 5 bases from V and 4 from J, leaving 18 bases between them. CDR3 DNA: TGTGCCAGCAGTCTGACCCTAGGGGCCGCGAATCAGCCCCAGCATTTT. Encoded protein: CASSLTLGAANQPQHF.

J is TRBJ1-5 and V is TRBV2; no clear D gene. Germline lookup yields CDR1 SNHLY and CDR2 FYNNEI. The CDR3 spans 15 residues. Trimming left V 4 bases short and J 4 bases short, with 14 bases between. This chain's CDR3 is CASSADGQSNQPQHF. The CDR3 DNA sequence: TGTGCCAGCAGTGCCGATGGGCAGAGTAATCAGCCCCAGCATTTT.

The chain has TRBV27 and TRBJ2-1; 7 bases are a match to TRBD2. The CDR3 has 15 amino acids. The germline gives CDR1 MNHEY, CDR2 SMNVEV (reference sequence). V trimming: 2 bases; J trimming: 4 bases; junction bases outside the gene matches: 5. The CDR3 here is CASSLRSSGYNEQFF. CDR3 bases: TGTGCCAGCAGTTTAAGGTCTAGCGGATACAATGAGCAGTTCTTC.

The J gene is TRBJ1-5, the V gene TRBV6-5, with D possibly being TRBD1 (6 bases). Between the trimmed V and J ends, which lost 10 bases and 0 bases, there was a span of 10 bases. Germline CDR1 reads MNHEY; CDR2 reads SVGAGI. The CDR3 has 13 amino acids. CDR3 in DNA: TGTGCCACCCACAGGGATAGCAATCAGCCCCAGCATTTT. Its protein product is CATHRDSNQPQHF.

The chain combines TRBV19 with TRBJ2-1; 8 bases match TRBD1. Germline V CDR1 and CDR2: LNHDA, SQIVND (reference sequence). The CDR3 contains 16 residues. V lost 7 bases and J lost 1; bases outside the gene matches: 9. The DNA of the CDR3 is TGTGCCAGTACCCTGACCGGGACAGGTTCCTACAATGAGCAGTTCTTC. Translation gives CASTLTGTGSYNEQFF.

V and J are TRBV9 and TRBJ2-2; perhaps TRBD2 as D (6 bases). The germline gives CDR1 SGDLS, CDR2 YYNGEE. CDR3 length: 15 residues. With 4 bases removed from V and 5 bases from J, the gap between germline ends came to 15 bases. The CDR3 DNA reads as TGTGCCAGCAGCTACCGGGCGGGGAAAACCGGGGAGCTGTTTTTT. Translating it yields CASSYRAGKTGELFF.

The chain employs TRBV10-3 and TRBJ2-3; D is uncertain. The V end was cut by 6 bases, the J end by 0 bases, with 10 bases between. Germline V gives CDR1 ENHRY, CDR2 SYGVKD. The CDR3 loop spans 14 amino acids. CDR3 in amino acids: CAIRSYGSTDTQYF. DNA of the CDR3: TGTGCCATCAGATCTTACGGAAGCACAGATACGCAGTATTTT.

This clone has only a few counts. The chain combines TRBV9 with TRBJ1-1; D unresolved. V dropped 0 bases and J dropped 5 bases, with 8 bases sitting between them. Germline V lookup: CDR1 SGDLS, CDR2 YYNGEE. The CDR3 consists of 13 residues. CDR3 amino acids: CASSVASTTEAFF. For the CDR3, the DNA is TGTGCCAGCAGCGTAGCTAGCACGACTGAAGCTTTCTTT. Supplemented by reference TRBV9 and TRBJ1-1, the full variable domain reads DSGVTQTPKHLITATGQRVTLRCSPRSGDLSVYWYQQSLDQGLQFLIQYYNGEERAKGNILERFSAQQFPDLHSELNLSSLELGDSALYFCASSVASTTEAFFGQGTRLTVV.

This clone is judged medium-sized (0.01 to 0.1%). The chain links TRBV5-1 to TRBJ2-7; D possibly corresponds to TRBD2 (5 bases). This CDR3 is 12 amino acids long. Germline V CDR1 and CDR2: SGHRS, YFSETQ. Trimming stripped 4 bases from V and 3 bases from J, with 8 bases between. In DNA, the CDR3 is TGCGCCAGCAGCGAGGGTCACTACGAGCAGTACTTC. Amino acids: CASSEGHYEQYF.

The rearrangement uses TRBV6-2 or TRBV6-3 and TRBJ1-1, with D unresolved. This CDR3 has 14 residues. Germline CDR1 is MNHEY and CDR2 is SVGEGT. The germline V and J ends were trimmed by 2 bases and 5 bases, with 12 bases remaining between them. The CDR3 sequence: CASSYMGWRTEAFF. The CDR3 bases are TGTGCCAGCAGTTACATGGGGTGGAGAACTGAAGCTTTCTTT.